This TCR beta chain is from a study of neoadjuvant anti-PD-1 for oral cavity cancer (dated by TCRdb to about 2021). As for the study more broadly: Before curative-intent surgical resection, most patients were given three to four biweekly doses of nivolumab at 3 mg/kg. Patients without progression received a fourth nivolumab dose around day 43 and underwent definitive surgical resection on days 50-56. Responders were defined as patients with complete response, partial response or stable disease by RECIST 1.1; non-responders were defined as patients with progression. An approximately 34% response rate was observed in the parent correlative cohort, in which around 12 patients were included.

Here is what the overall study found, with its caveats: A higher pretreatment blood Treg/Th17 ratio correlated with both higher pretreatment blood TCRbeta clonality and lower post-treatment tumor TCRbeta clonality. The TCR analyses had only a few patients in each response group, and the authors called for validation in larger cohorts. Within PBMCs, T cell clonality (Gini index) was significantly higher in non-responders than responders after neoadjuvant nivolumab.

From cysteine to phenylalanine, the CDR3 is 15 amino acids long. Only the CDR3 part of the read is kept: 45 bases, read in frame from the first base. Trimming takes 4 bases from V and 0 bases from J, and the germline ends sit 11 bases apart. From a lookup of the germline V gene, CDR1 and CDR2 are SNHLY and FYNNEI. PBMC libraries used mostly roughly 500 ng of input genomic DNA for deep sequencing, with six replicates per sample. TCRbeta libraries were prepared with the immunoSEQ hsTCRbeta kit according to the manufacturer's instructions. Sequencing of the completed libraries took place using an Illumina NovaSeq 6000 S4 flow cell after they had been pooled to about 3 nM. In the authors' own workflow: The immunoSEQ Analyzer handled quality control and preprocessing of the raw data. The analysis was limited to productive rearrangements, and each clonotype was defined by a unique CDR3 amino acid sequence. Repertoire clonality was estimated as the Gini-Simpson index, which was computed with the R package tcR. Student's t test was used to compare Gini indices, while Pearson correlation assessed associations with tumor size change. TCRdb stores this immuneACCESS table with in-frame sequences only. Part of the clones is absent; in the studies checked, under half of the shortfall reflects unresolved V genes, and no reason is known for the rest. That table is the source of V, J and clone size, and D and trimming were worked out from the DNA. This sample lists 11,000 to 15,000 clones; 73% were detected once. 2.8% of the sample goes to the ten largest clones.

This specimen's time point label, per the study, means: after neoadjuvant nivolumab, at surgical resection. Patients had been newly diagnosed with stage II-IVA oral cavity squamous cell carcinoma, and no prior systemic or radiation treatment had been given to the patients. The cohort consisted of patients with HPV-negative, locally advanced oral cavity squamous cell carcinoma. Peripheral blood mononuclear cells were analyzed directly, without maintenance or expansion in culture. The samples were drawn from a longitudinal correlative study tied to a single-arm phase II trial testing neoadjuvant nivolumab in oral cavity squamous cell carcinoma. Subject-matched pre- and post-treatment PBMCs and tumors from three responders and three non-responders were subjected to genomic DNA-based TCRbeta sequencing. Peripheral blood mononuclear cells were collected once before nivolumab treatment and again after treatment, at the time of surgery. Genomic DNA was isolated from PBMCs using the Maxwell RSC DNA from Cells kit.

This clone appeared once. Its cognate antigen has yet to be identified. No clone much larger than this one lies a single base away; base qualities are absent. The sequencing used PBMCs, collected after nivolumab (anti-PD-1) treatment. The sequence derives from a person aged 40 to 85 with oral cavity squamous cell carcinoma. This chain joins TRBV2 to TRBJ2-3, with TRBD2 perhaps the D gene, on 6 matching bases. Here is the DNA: TGTGCCAGCAGTGCGGGACTGCCTAGCACAGATACGCAGTATTTT. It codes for CASSAGLPSTDTQYF.